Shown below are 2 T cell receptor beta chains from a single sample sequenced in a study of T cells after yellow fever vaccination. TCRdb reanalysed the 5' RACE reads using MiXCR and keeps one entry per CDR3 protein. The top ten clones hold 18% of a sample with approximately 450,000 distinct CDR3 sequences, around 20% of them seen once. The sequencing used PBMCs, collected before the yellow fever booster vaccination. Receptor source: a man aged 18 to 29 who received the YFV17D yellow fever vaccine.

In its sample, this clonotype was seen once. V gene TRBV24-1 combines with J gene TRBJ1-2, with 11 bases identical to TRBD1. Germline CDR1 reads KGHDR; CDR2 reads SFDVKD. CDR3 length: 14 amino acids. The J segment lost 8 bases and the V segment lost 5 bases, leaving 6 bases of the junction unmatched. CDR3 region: CATSAGQGVKGYTF. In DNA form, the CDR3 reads TGTGCCACCAGTGCGGGACAGGGGGTGAAGGGCTACACCTTC.

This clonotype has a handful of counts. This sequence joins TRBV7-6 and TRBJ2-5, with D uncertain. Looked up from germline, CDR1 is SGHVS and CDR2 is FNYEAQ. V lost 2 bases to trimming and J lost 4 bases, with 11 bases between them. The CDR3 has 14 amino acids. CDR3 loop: CASSLSYGPETQYF. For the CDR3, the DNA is TGTGCCAGCAGCTTATCGTATGGGCCAGAGACCCAGTACTTC. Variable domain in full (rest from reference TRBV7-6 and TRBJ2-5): GAGVSQSPRYKVTKRGQDVALRCDPISGHVSLYWYRQALGQGPEFLTYFNYEAQQDKSGLPNDRFSAERPEGSISTLTIQRTEQRDSAMYRCASSLSYGPETQYFGPGTRLLVL.